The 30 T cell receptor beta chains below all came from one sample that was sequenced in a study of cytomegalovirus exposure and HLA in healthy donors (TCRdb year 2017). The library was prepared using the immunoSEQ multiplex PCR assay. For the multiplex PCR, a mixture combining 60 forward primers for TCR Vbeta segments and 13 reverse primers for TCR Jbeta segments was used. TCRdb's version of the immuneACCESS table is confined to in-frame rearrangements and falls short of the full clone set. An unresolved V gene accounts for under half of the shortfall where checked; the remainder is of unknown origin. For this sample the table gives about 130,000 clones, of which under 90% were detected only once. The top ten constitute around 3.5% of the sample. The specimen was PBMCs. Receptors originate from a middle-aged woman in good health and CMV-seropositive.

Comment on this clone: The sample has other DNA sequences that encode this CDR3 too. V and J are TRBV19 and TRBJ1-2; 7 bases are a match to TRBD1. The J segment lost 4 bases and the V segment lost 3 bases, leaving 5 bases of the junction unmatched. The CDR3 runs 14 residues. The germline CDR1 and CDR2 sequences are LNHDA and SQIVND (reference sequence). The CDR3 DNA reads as TGTGCCAGTAGTATTCTAGGACAGGTCTATGGCTACACCTTC. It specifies CASSILGQVYGYTF.

The CDR3 sequence: CATSRDSVNEQYF. The CDR3 DNA reads as TGTGCCACCAGCAGAGATTCGGTAAACGAGCAGTACTTC. The J gene is TRBJ2-7, the V gene TRBV15, with D unclear. This CDR3 is built from 13 residues. Trimming removed 0 bases at V and 5 bases at J, with 8 bases between. Germline V gene lookup returns CDR1 LNHNV and CDR2 YYDKDF (reference sequence).

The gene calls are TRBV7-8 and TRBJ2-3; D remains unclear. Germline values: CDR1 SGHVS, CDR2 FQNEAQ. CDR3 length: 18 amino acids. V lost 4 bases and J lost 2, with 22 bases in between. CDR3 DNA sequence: TGTGCCAGCAGCTCCCTTCGGGTTTTCGGTTCCCCCACAGATACGCAGTATTTT. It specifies CASSSLRVFGSPTDTQYF.

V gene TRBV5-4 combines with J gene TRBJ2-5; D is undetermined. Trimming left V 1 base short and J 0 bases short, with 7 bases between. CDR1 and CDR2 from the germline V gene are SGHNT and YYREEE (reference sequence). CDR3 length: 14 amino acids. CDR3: CASSLSGNQETQYF. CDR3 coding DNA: TGTGCCAGCAGCTTGTCAGGAAACCAAGAGACCCAGTACTTC.

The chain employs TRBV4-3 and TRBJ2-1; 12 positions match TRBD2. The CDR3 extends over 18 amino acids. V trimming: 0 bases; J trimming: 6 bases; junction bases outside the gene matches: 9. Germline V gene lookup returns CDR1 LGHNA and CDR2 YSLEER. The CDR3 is CASSQETSGRRVVNEQFF. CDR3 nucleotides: TGCGCCAGCAGCCAAGAAACTAGCGGGAGGAGGGTTGTCAATGAGCAGTTCTTC.

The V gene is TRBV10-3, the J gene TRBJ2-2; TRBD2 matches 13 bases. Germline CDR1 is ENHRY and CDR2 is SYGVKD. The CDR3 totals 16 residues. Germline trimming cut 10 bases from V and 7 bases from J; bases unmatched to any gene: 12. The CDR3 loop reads CASRPGLAGRGGELFF. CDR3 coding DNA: TGTGCCAGCAGACCGGGACTAGCGGGAAGAGGCGGGGAGCTGTTTTTT.

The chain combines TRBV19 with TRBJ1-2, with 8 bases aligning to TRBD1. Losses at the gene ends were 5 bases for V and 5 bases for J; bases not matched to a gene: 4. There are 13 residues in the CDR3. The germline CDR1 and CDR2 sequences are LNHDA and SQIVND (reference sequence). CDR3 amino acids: CASSGDRKYGYTF. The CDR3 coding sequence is TGTGCCAGTAGTGGGGACAGGAAGTATGGCTACACCTTC.

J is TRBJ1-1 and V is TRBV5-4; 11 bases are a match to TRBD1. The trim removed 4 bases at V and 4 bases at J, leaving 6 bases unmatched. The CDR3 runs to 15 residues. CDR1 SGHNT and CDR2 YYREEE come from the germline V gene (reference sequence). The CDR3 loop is CASSLDGQGATEAFF. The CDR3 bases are TGTGCCAGCAGCCTGGATGGACAGGGGGCCACTGAAGCTTTCTTT.

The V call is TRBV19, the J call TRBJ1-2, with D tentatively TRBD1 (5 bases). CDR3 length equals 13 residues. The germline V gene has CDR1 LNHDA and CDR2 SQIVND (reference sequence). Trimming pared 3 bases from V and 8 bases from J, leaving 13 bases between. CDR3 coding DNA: TGTGCCAGTAGTATTTCGGCAGGGTTGGGCTACACCTTC. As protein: CASSISAGLGYTF.

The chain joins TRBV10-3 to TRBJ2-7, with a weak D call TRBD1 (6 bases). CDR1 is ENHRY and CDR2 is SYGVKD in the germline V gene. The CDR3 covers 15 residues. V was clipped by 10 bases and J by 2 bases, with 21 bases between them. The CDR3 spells CATLEGDTPPYEQYF. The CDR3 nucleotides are TGTGCCACCCTCGAGGGGGACACACCACCCTACGAGCAGTACTTC.

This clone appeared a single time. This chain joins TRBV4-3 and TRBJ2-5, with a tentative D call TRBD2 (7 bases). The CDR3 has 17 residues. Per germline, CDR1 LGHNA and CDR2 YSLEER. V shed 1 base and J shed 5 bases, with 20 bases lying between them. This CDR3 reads CASSQATLQGGRETQYF. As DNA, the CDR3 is TGCGCCAGCAGCCAAGCGACGTTACAGGGAGGGCGGGAGACCCAGTACTTC.

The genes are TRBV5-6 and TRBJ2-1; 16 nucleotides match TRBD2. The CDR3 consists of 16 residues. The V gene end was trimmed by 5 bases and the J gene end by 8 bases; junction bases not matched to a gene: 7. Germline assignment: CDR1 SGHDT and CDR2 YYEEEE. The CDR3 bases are TGTGCCAGCAGAGGGGGACTAGCGGGAGGGGGGGATGAGCAGTTCTTC. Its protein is CASRGGLAGGGDEQFF.

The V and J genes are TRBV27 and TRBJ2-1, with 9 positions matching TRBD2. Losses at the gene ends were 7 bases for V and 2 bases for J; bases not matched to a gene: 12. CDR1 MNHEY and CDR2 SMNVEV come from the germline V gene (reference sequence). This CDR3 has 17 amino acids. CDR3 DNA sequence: TGTGCCAGCACCCTACACAGGCCTAGCGGGACCTACAATGAGCAGTTCTTC. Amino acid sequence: CASTLHRPSGTYNEQFF.

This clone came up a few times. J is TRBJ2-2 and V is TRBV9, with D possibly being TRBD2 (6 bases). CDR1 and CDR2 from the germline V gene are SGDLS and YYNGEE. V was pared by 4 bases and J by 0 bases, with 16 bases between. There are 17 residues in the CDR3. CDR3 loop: CASSPSAFLANTGELFF. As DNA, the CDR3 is TGTGCCAGCAGCCCTAGCGCATTCCTTGCGAACACCGGGGAGCTGTTTTTT.

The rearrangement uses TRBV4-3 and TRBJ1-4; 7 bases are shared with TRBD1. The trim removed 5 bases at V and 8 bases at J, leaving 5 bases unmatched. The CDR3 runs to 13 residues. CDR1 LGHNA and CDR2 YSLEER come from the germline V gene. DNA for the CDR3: TGCGCCAGCAGCACCCGGGACAGAGAAAAACTGTTTTTT. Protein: CASSTRDREKLFF.

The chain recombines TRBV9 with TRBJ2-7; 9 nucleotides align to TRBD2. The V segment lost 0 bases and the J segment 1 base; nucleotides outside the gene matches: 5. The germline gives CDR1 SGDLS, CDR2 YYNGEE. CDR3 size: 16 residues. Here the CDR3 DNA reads TGTGCCAGCAGCGTAGGTCAGGCGGGAGGGTCCTACGAGCAGTACTTC. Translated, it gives CASSVGQAGGSYEQYF.

The CDR3 DNA follows: TGTGCCAGCAGCGTAGCAGATAGGGAGCATACATATGGCTACACCTTC. This sequence encodes CASSVADREHTYGYTF. V gene TRBV9 combines with J gene TRBJ1-2; D is ambiguous. The CDR3 has 16 amino acids. V was clipped by 0 bases and J by 5 bases, with 17 bases between them. The germline gives CDR1 SGDLS, CDR2 YYNGEE.

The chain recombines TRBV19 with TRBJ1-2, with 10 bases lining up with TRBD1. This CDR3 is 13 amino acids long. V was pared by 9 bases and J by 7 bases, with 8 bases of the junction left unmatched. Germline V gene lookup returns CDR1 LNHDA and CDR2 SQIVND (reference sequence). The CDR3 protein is CASKIRDRGGYTF. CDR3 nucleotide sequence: TGTGCCAGCAAAATCCGGGACAGGGGTGGCTACACCTTC.

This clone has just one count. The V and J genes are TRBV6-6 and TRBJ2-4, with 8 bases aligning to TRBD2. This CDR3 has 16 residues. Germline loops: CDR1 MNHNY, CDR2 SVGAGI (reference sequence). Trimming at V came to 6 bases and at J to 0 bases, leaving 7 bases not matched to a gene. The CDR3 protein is CASSQAGGLAKNIQYF. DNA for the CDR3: TGTGCCAGCAGCCAGGCGGGGGGACTAGCCAAAAACATTCAGTACTTC.

The CDR3 reads CASSLVVMNTEAFF. CDR3 DNA: TGTGCCAGCAGCTTAGTAGTCATGAACACTGAAGCTTTCTTT. The J gene is TRBJ1-1, the V gene TRBV7-9; D unresolved. Trimming cost V 1 base and J 0 bases, with 6 bases left between them. Per the germline V gene, CDR1 is SEHNR and CDR2 is FQNEAQ (reference sequence). The CDR3 sequence is 14 residues long. Complete variable domain (other parts from reference TRBV7-9 and TRBJ1-1): DTGVSQNPRHKITKRGQNVTFRCDPISEHNRLYWYRQTLGQGPEFLTYFQNEAQLEKSRLLSDRFSAERPKGSFSTLEIQRTEQGDSAMYLCASSLVVMNTEAFFGQGTRLTVV.

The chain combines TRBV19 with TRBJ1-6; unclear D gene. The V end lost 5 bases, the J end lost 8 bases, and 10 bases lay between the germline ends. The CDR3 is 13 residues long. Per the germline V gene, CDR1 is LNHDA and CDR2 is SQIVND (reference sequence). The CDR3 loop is CASSSVEDSPLHF. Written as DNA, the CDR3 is TGTGCCAGTAGTTCAGTTGAGGATTCACCCCTCCACTTT.

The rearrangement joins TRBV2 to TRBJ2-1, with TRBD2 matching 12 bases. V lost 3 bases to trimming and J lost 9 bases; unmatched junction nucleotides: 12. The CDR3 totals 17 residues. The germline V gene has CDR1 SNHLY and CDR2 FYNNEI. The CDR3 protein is CASSDQSSGRVYGEQFF. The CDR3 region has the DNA TGTGCCAGCAGTGATCAGTCTAGCGGGAGGGTATACGGTGAGCAGTTCTTC.

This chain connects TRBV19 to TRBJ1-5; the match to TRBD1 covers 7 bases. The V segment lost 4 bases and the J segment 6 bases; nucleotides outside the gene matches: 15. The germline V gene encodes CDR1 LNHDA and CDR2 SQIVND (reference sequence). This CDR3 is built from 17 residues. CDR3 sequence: CASSSHRTGLAPQPQHF. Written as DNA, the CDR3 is TGTGCCAGTAGTAGCCATAGGACAGGTTTAGCTCCTCAGCCCCAGCATTTT.

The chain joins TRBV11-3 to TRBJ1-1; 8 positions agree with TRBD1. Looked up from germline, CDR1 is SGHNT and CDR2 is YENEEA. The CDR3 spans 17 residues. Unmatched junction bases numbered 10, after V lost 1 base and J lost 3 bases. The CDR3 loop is CASSLGRGLVLDTEAFF. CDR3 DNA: TGTGCCAGCAGCTTAGGCAGGGGGCTTGTTTTGGACACTGAAGCTTTCTTT.

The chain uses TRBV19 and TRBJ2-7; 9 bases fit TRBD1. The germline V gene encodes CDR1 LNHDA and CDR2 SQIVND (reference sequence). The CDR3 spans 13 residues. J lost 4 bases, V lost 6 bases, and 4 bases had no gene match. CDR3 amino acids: CASRGTGRYEQYF. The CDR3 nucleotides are TGTGCCAGTAGAGGGACAGGGCGATACGAGCAGTACTTC.

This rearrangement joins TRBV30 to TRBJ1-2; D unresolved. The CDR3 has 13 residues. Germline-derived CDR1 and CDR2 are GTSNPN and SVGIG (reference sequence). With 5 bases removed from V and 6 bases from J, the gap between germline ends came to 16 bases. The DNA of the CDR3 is TGTGCCTGGGCGGGTGGAGTGAGGGATGGCTACACCTTC. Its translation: CAWAGGVRDGYTF.

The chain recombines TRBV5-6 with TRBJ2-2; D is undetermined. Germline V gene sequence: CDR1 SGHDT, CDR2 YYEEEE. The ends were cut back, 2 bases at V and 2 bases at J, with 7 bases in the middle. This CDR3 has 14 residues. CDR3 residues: CASSFFPNTGELFF. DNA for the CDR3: TGTGCCAGCAGCTTTTTCCCAAACACCGGGGAGCTGTTTTTT.

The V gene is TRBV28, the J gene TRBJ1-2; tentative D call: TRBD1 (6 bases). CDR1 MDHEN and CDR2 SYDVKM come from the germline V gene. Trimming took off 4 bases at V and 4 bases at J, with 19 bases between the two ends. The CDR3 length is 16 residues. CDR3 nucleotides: TGTGCCAGCAGTTCTGAAGATAGGGACACGCTCTATGGCTACACCTTC. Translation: CASSSEDRDTLYGYTF.

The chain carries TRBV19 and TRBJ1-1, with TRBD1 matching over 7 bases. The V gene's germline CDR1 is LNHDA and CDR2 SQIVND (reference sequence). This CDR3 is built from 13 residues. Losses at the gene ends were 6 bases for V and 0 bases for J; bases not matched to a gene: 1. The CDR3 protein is CASRQGMNTEAFF. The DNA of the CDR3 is TGTGCCAGTAGACAGGGGATGAACACTGAAGCTTTCTTT.

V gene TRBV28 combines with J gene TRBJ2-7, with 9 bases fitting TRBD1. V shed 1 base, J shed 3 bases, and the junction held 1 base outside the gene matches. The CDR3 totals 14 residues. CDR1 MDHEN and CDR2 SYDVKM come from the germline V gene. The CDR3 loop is CASSLSGQGYEQYF. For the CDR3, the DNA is TGTGCCAGCAGTTTATCGGGACAGGGCTACGAGCAGTACTTC.